Below are 26 T cell receptor beta chains sequenced from a single sample in a study of cytomegalovirus exposure and HLA in healthy donors (dated by TCRdb to about 2017). The method behind the library was the immunoSEQ multiplex PCR assay. For the multiplex PCR, a mixture combining 60 forward primers for TCR Vbeta segments and 13 reverse primers for TCR Jbeta segments was used. Here the immuneACCESS table is served through TCRdb, limited to in-frame sequences with V and J called. Missing clones are a known gap in these copies; in checked studies unresolved V genes cover under half, and the rest lacks a known reason. The sample table contains approximately 44,000 clones; only one count was recorded for around 85% of them. 2.5% to 3% of the sample comes from the top ten. Sequenced sample: PBMCs. These receptors originate from a man in his forties or fifties in good health and CMV-seronegative.

Written as DNA, the CDR3 is TGTGCCAGCAGCTTAGGGGGGGGTTTGTCCGGGGAGCTGTTTTTT. It translates to CASSLGGGLSGELFF. J is TRBJ2-2 and V is TRBV7-2; 7 nucleotides line up with TRBD2. Germline assignment: CDR1 SGHTA and CDR2 FQGNSA. V dropped 1 base and J dropped 6; count of bases not matched to a gene: 5. The CDR3 is made up of 15 amino acids.

Remarks on this clone: The identical CDR3 is also encoded by other nucleotide sequences in the sample. The chain joins TRBV21-1 to TRBJ1-6; no check of the table's D call, TRBD1, against the DNA was made. TRBV21-1 is described as a pseudogene. The CDR3 consists of 16 residues. The chain's CDR3 is CASSKDRSTYNSPLHF. CDR3 nucleotide sequence: TGTGCCAGCAGCAAGGACAGGAGTACCTATAATTCCCCCCTCCACTTT.

DNA for the CDR3: TGCAGCGCCCAACGTGGGAGCCGGAACACTGAAGCTTTCTTT. Its protein is CSAQRGSRNTEAFF. The chain couples TRBV29-1 to TRBJ1-1; no reliable D call. The V and J ends lost 7 bases and 1 base respectively, with 16 bases between them. CDR3 length equals 14 residues. Germline CDR1 SQVTM, CDR2 ANQGSEA.

This clone is deemed medium-sized. V is TRBV4-3 and J is TRBJ2-7, with 12 bases that match TRBD2. V lost 2 bases and J lost 9; bases outside the gene matches: 5. Germline V gene lookup returns CDR1 LGHNA and CDR2 YSLEER. The CDR3 runs to 14 residues. The CDR3 sequence: CASSQSLAGGGQYF. For the CDR3, the DNA is TGCGCCAGCAGCCAATCACTAGCGGGGGGAGGGCAGTACTTC.

The chain links TRBV9 to TRBJ2-2, with TRBD1 as a possible D gene (5 bases). This CDR3 comprises 16 residues. Germline CDR1 and CDR2: SGDLS and YYNGEE. V lost 0 bases and J 4 bases, leaving 13 bases between the germline ends. The CDR3 coding sequence is TGTGCCAGCAGCGTAGCGGCGCAGGGTCGCACCGGGGAGCTGTTTTTT. Translated, it gives CASSVAAQGRTGELFF. The variable domain in full, completed from reference TRBV9 and TRBJ2-2, reads DSGVTQTPKHLITATGQRVTLRCSPRSGDLSVYWYQQSLDQGLQFLIQYYNGEERAKGNILERFSAQQFPDLHSELNLSSLELGDSALYFCASSVAAQGRTGELFFGEGSRLTVL.

The chain uses TRBV7-3 and TRBJ2-1; 13 bases map to TRBD2. The junction had 3 bases not matched to a gene; V was cut back by 3 bases and J by 7 bases. The CDR3 spans 15 residues. The germline V gene has CDR1 SGHTA and CDR2 FQGTGA. Written as DNA, the CDR3 is TGTGCCAGCAGCTTGGGGACTAGCGGGAAAAATGAGCAGTTCTTC. This gives the protein CASSLGTSGKNEQFF.

J is TRBJ2-3 and V is TRBV19, with D hard to call. Between the trimmed V and J ends, which lost 3 bases and 3 bases, there was a span of 10 bases. The CDR3 runs to 14 residues. Germline CDR1 and CDR2: LNHDA and SQIVND (reference sequence). CDR3 DNA: TGTGCCAGTAGTATCCCCGCTAGGACAGATACGCAGTATTTT. As protein: CASSIPARTDTQYF. The full variable domain, with the rest looked up from reference TRBV19 and TRBJ2-3, is DGGITQSPKYLFRKEGQNVTLSCEQNLNHDAMYWYRQDPGQGLRLIYYSQIVNDFQKGDIAEGYSVSREKKESFPLTVTSAQKNPTAFYLCASSIPARTDTQYFGPGTRLTVL.

The chain recombines TRBV9 with TRBJ2-7; TRBD2 aligns across 7 bases. Germline values: CDR1 SGDLS, CDR2 YYNGEE. The CDR3 is 15 amino acids. With V trimmed by 0 bases and J by 3 bases, 6 bases remained unmatched. CDR3 in DNA: TGTGCCAGCAGCGTAGTCCCTAGCGGCATCTACGAGCAGTACTTC. Its protein product is CASSVVPSGIYEQYF.

The gene calls are TRBV7-3 and TRBJ2-1, with D possibly matching TRBD1 (6 bases). The germline V gene encodes CDR1 SGHTA and CDR2 FQGTGA. CDR3 size: 18 residues. Trimming took off 5 bases at V and 4 bases at J, with 24 bases between the two ends. The CDR3 nucleotides are TGTGCCAGCAGCGCCCTGGGGACAACCCACATACGGTACAATGAGCAGTTCTTC. Translation gives CASSALGTTHIRYNEQFF.

In its sample, this clone was seen once. This sequence joins TRBV7-9 and TRBJ1-5, with D tentatively TRBD1 (6 bases). Trimming cost V 4 bases and J 2 bases, with 12 bases left between them. CDR1 and CDR2 from the germline V gene are SEHNR and FQNEAQ (reference sequence). This CDR3 region has 15 residues. This chain's CDR3 is CASSSPGVGNQPQHF. For the CDR3, the DNA is TGTGCCAGCAGCTCCCCAGGGGTAGGCAATCAGCCCCAGCATTTT.

The rearrangement links TRBV4-1 to TRBJ2-1; tentatively, D is TRBD2 (5 bases). V was trimmed by 4 bases and J by 4 bases, leaving 14 bases between them. The CDR3 extends over 15 amino acids. In germline, CDR1 is MGHRA, CDR2 YSYEKL. The CDR3 nucleotides are TGCGCCAGCAGCCCAACGGACGGACTGTACAATGAGCAGTTCTTC. Residues: CASSPTDGLYNEQFF.

CDR3 region: CASSLGGTGRGELFF. The CDR3 DNA follows: TGTGCCAGCAGCTTAGGAGGGACAGGTCGCGGGGAGCTGTTTTTT. V usage is TRBV7-2 and J usage is TRBJ2-2; 8 positions agree with TRBD1. Germline CDR1 is SGHTA and CDR2 is FQGNSA. The CDR3 has 15 residues. The V segment lost 1 base and the J segment 7 bases; nucleotides outside the gene matches: 5.

This chain uses TRBV7-9 with TRBJ1-4, with 9 positions matching TRBD1. The germline V gene has CDR1 SEHNR and CDR2 FQNEAQ (reference sequence). The CDR3 contains 17 residues. V shed 5 bases and J 7 bases; nucleotides not matched to a gene: 14. CDR3 sequence: CASSSPSDGTGSEKLFF. The CDR3 DNA reads TGTGCCAGCAGCAGTCCCTCCGACGGGACAGGGTCTGAAAAACTGTTTTTT.

V usage is TRBV11-3 and J usage is TRBJ2-7, with TRBD1 as a possible D gene (6 bases). CDR3 length equals 13 residues. Germline V gene data show CDR1 as SGHNT and CDR2 as YENEEA. Trimming shortened V by 5 bases and J by 2 bases, and 10 bases separated the two germline ends. CDR3 residues: CASSNRDTYEQYF. The CDR3 nucleotides are TGTGCCAGCAGCAACAGGGATACCTACGAGCAGTACTTC. Full variable domain (remainder filled in from reference TRBV11-3 and TRBJ2-7): EAGVVQSPRYKIIEKKQPVAFWCNPISGHNTLYWYLQNLGQGPELLIRYENEEAVDDSQLPKDRFSAERLKGVDSTLKIQPAELGDSAVYLCASSNRDTYEQYFGPGTRLTVT.

The chain recombines TRBV19 with TRBJ1-4; 8 positions agree with TRBD1. The junction had 12 bases not matched to a gene; V was cut back by 5 bases and J by 4 bases. The CDR3 is 17 residues long. Per the germline V gene, CDR1 is LNHDA and CDR2 is SQIVND (reference sequence). CDR3 coding DNA: TGTGCCAGTAGTCCAGGACAGGGAAGAGGAGATAATGAAAAACTGTTTTTT. It codes for CASSPGQGRGDNEKLFF.

CDR3 region: CASSPGQGGLNTEAFF. The CDR3 nucleotides read TGTGCCAGCAGTCCTGGACAGGGGGGCCTGAACACTGAAGCTTTCTTT. The chain is built from TRBV6-6 and TRBJ1-1; 10 nucleotides agree with TRBD1. V lost 5 bases and J lost 0; bases outside the gene matches: 6. The CDR3 sequence is 16 residues long. CDR1 and CDR2 (germline): MNHNY, SVGAGI (reference sequence).

The chain employs TRBV5-5 and TRBJ1-1; 8 positions agree with TRBD1. With V trimmed by 2 bases and J by 1 base, 4 bases remained unmatched. The CDR3 consists of 15 residues. From germline, CDR1 is SGHKS and CDR2 YYEKEE (reference sequence). The CDR3 reads CASSFPGQGNTEAFF. The CDR3 nucleotides read TGTGCCAGCAGCTTCCCTGGACAGGGGAACACTGAAGCTTTCTTT. The whole variable domain, remainder taken from reference TRBV5-5 and TRBJ1-1, is DAGVTQSPTHLIKTRGQQVTLRCSPISGHKSVSWYQQVLGQGPQFIFQYYEKEERGRGNFPDRFSARQFPNYSSELNVNALLLGDSALYLCASSFPGQGNTEAFFGQGTRLTVV.

Points on this clone: A junction end diverges from the germline sequence, so it may reflect a read error. The J gene is TRBJ2-1, the V gene TRBV7-9; TRBD2 is a possible D gene (6 bases). The CDR3 is 14 residues long. Germline V gene sequence: CDR1 SEHNR, CDR2 FQNEAQ (reference sequence). The CDR3 protein is CASSLDGDWNEQLF. The CDR3 bases are TGTGCCAGCAGCTTAGACGGGGACTGGAATGAGCAGCTCTTC.

The chain employs TRBV6-5 and TRBJ1-4; the match to TRBD1 covers 8 bases. From germline, CDR1 is MNHEY and CDR2 SVGAGI. The CDR3 covers 16 residues. V gave up 2 bases and J gave up 0 bases; unmatched junction bases: 2. CDR3 in amino acids: CASSYGTGSTNEKLFF. CDR3 DNA: TGTGCCAGCAGTTACGGGACAGGCTCAACTAATGAAAAACTGTTTTTT.

This chain links TRBV4-3 with TRBJ1-6, with 9 bases aligning to TRBD1. The V segment lost 0 bases and the J segment 10 bases; nucleotides outside the gene matches: 4. The CDR3 loop spans 15 amino acids. CDR1 is LGHNA, CDR2 YSLEER, per germline. The CDR3 spells CASSQDTGGWSPLHF. Here the CDR3 DNA reads TGCGCCAGCAGCCAAGACACAGGGGGCTGGTCACCCCTCCACTTT.

The V call is TRBV7-9, the J call TRBJ1-2, with 9 positions matching TRBD1. The V gene's germline CDR1 is SEHNR and CDR2 FQNEAQ (reference sequence). Trimming at V came to 5 bases and at J to 6 bases, leaving 10 bases not matched to a gene. The CDR3 totals 15 residues. CDR3 region: CASSPLGQGLNGYTF. The CDR3 DNA follows: TGTGCCAGCAGCCCCCTGGGACAGGGTTTGAATGGCTACACCTTC.

The chain joins TRBV28 to TRBJ2-5, with 9 nucleotides matching TRBD1. This CDR3 is built from 14 residues. With 6 bases clipped from V and 7 bases from J, the junction kept 9 bases outside the gene matches. The germline V gene encodes CDR1 MDHEN and CDR2 SYDVKM. The CDR3 loop is CASSEQGAGGTQYF. The DNA for the CDR3 is TGTGCCAGCAGCGAACAGGGGGCTGGGGGGACCCAGTACTTC. The variable domain in full, with the rest retrieved from reference TRBV28 and TRBJ2-5, is DVKVTQSSRYLVKRTGEKVFLECVQDMDHENMFWYRQDPGLGLRLIYFSYDVKMKEKGDIPEGYSVSREKKERFSLILESASTNQTSMYLCASSEQGAGGTQYFGPGTRLLVL.

A single count supports this clone. The CDR3 loop is CASLLTDTQYF. The DNA for the CDR3 is TGTGCCAGCCTCTTAACAGATACGCAGTATTTT. The V gene is TRBV2, the J gene TRBJ2-3; no clear D. V was cut by 8 bases and J by 3 bases, with 6 bases left in between. Germline-derived CDR1 and CDR2 are SNHLY and FYNNEI. The CDR3 consists of 11 residues.

V and J are TRBV4-3 and TRBJ2-5, with TRBD1 identical over 8 bases. The CDR3 contains 16 residues. V lost 5 bases, J lost 5 bases, and 13 bases stayed unmatched. Germline values: CDR1 LGHNA, CDR2 YSLEER. The CDR3 DNA is TGCGCCAGCAGCAGTAGAACAGGGGGAGGTTGGGAGACCCAGTACTTC. Its translation: CASSSRTGGGWETQYF.

J is TRBJ2-7 and V is TRBV7-3, with 9 bases identical to TRBD1. This CDR3 contains 15 residues. Germline V gene lookup returns CDR1 SGHTA and CDR2 FQGTGA. J was trimmed by 2 bases and V by 3 bases; bases with no gene match: 5. This chain's CDR3 is CASSLAGQGTYEQYF. In DNA form, the CDR3 reads TGTGCCAGCAGCTTGGCCGGACAGGGGACCTACGAGCAGTACTTC.

There are a few counts of this clone. The chain recombines TRBV19 with TRBJ2-7; 9 nucleotides line up with TRBD2. J was trimmed by 10 bases and V by 7 bases; bases with no gene match: 17. This CDR3 region has 15 residues. CDR1 and CDR2 from the germline V gene are LNHDA and SQIVND (reference sequence). CDR3 residues: CASMNPRGGLTEQYF. The CDR3, as DNA: TGTGCCAGTATGAACCCGCGGGGGGGGCTGACGGAACAGTACTTC.